One and the same sample provided the 27 T cell receptor beta chains below, sequenced in a study of cytomegalovirus exposure and HLA in healthy donors. PCR used 60 Vbeta primers and 13 Jbeta primers. Using immunoSEQ multiplex PCR, the repertoire was profiled, and TCRdb retains in-frame clones only, with some absent. The sample has roughly 180,000 clones, around 85% seen once. Sequenced input: PBMCs. The origin of the receptors is a man aged 18 to 29 in good health and CMV-seropositive.

This chain joins TRBV18 and TRBJ2-5; TRBD2 agrees at 10 bases. Losses at the gene ends were 2 bases for V and 5 bases for J; bases not matched to a gene: 11. This CDR3 region has 17 residues. CDR1 and CDR2 from the germline V gene are KGHSH and LQKENI. CDR3 nucleotides: TGTGCCAGCTCACCAAGCCAAAGTGCTAGCGGGGGCGAGACCCAGTACTTC. Translating it yields CASSPSQSASGGETQYF.

This clone has a handful of counts. The chain combines TRBV4-3 with TRBJ2-7, with no clear D. The CDR3 is 15 amino acids. Germline lookup yields CDR1 LGHNA and CDR2 YSLEER. V lost 1 base and J 4 bases, leaving 14 bases between the germline ends. CDR3 nucleotides: TGCGCCAGCAGCCAAGTAAGTGCTCTCGGGTACGAGCAGTACTTC. Amino acids: CASSQVSALGYEQYF.

A single count supports this clone. The chain recombines TRBV2 with TRBJ2-3; D is undetermined. This CDR3 has 15 amino acids. Per germline, CDR1 SNHLY and CDR2 FYNNEI. V lost 2 bases and J lost 2, with 11 bases in between. CDR3 nucleotide sequence: TGTGCCAGCAGTGAAATAGGCAGGAACACAGATACGCAGTATTTT. It is translated as CASSEIGRNTDTQYF.

V is TRBV6-1 and J is TRBJ2-2; 9 bases match TRBD1. The ends lost 4 bases at V and 5 bases at J; junction bases unmatched: 8. Per the germline V gene, CDR1 is MNHNS and CDR2 is SASEGT. The length of the CDR3 is 16 residues. The CDR3 region is CASSVTGGYRTGELFF. As DNA, the CDR3 is TGTGCCAGCAGTGTCACAGGGGGCTACCGAACCGGGGAGCTGTTTTTT.

The rearrangement links TRBV7-9 to TRBJ1-2; 7 bases match TRBD1. Germline loops: CDR1 SEHNR, CDR2 FQNEAQ (reference sequence). The J segment lost 8 bases and the V segment lost 5 bases, leaving 11 bases of the junction unmatched. The CDR3 contains 14 residues. The DNA for the CDR3 is TGTGCCAGCAGCCCGAAGACAGGGCTAGAGGGCTACACCTTC. Translation gives CASSPKTGLEGYTF.

The CDR3 region has the DNA TGTGCCTGGAGTCGACTAGCGGGGCCACAGGATACGCAGTATTTT. This encodes CAWSRLAGPQDTQYF. This chain joins TRBV30 and TRBJ2-3, with 11 bases fitting TRBD2. Germline CDR1 and CDR2: GTSNPN and SVGIG (reference sequence). There are 15 residues in the CDR3. V shed 2 bases, J shed 6 bases, and the junction held 7 bases outside the gene matches. Together with reference TRBV30 and TRBJ2-3, the CDR3 gives the full variable domain: SQTIHQWPATLVQPVGSPLSLECTVEGTSNPNLYWYRQAAGRGLQLLFYSVGIGQISSEVPQNLSASRPQDRQFILSSKKLLLSDSGFYLCAWSRLAGPQDTQYFGPGTRLTVL.

This sequence joins TRBV5-4 and TRBJ2-5; D unclear. Per the germline V gene, CDR1 is SGHNT and CDR2 is YYREEE (reference sequence). The CDR3 is 14 residues long. Trimming took 0 bases from V and 3 from J, leaving 9 bases between them. CDR3 nucleotide sequence: TGTGCCAGCAGCTTGGCCGGCACAGAAGAGACCCAGTACTTC. Translating it yields CASSLAGTEETQYF.

The rearrangement uses TRBV6-1 and TRBJ2-3; possible D gene TRBD2, 6 bases. V was cut by 3 bases and J by 3 bases, with 13 bases left in between. The CDR3 loop spans 15 amino acids. Germline CDR1 reads MNHNS; CDR2 reads SASEGT. CDR3 loop: CASSEARGITDTQYF. Written as DNA, the CDR3 is TGTGCCAGCAGTGAGGCTCGGGGGATAACAGATACGCAGTATTTT.

The genes are TRBV5-6 and TRBJ2-1; possible D gene TRBD1, 5 bases. Germline loops: CDR1 SGHDT, CDR2 YYEEEE. V was cut by 0 bases and J by 6 bases, with 13 bases left in between. This CDR3 contains 15 residues. The CDR3 reads CASSLGDSGANEQFF. CDR3 nucleotides: TGTGCCAGCAGCTTGGGGGATAGTGGGGCCAATGAGCAGTTCTTC.

This clone was seen just once. The same CDR3 is also encoded by other DNA sequences in this sample. The rearrangement links TRBV5-1 to TRBJ1-2; 9 positions agree with TRBD1. CDR3 length: 14 amino acids. Trimming took 1 base from V and 6 from J; bases not matched to a gene: 4. Germline CDR1 SGHRS, CDR2 YFSETQ. DNA for the CDR3: TGCGCCAGCAGCTTGTCAGGGACAGGGAATGGCTACACCTTC. Translating gives CASSLSGTGNGYTF.

This clone has just a few counts. The chain couples TRBV7-3 to TRBJ1-1; 7 nucleotides line up with TRBD1. The CDR3 has 14 residues. V lost 6 bases, J lost 3 bases, and 7 bases stayed unmatched. Germline values: CDR1 SGHTA, CDR2 FQGTGA. The CDR3 DNA reads as TGTGCCAGCAGTTTGACGACAGGGCACACTGAAGCTTTCTTT. The encoded protein is CASSLTTGHTEAFF.

The chain combines TRBV14 with TRBJ2-5; 8 nucleotides agree with TRBD2. With 5 bases clipped from V and 3 bases from J, the junction kept 8 bases outside the gene matches. Germline values: CDR1 SGHDN, CDR2 FVKESK. The CDR3 extends over 15 amino acids. The CDR3 bases are TGTGCCAGCAGCTCCGGGACTAGGCAGAAAGAGACCCAGTACTTC. Translation gives CASSSGTRQKETQYF.

CDR3 in DNA: TGTGCCAGTAGTGCCCGAGACAGTACCTATGGCTACACCTTC. Translating it yields CASSARDSTYGYTF. This chain joins TRBV19 and TRBJ1-2; a weak D match, TRBD1 (5 bases). Germline values: CDR1 LNHDA, CDR2 SQIVND (reference sequence). V dropped 5 bases and J dropped 4 bases, with 14 bases sitting between them. The CDR3 length is 14 residues.

V gene TRBV9 combines with J gene TRBJ1-4; D remains unclear. The CDR3 length is 15 residues. Trimming stripped 2 bases from V and 6 bases from J, with 14 bases between. Per germline, CDR1 SGDLS and CDR2 YYNGEE. The CDR3 nucleotides read TGTGCCAGCAGCGTGCATGGTAGGAGGGATGAAAAACTGTTTTTT. Amino acids: CASSVHGRRDEKLFF.

This rearrangement joins TRBV6-1 to TRBJ2-3; 8 bases fit TRBD1. Per germline, CDR1 MNHNS and CDR2 SASEGT. V was clipped by 10 bases and J by 1 base; unmatched bases: 7. The CDR3 runs 14 residues. CDR3 DNA sequence: TGTGCCATTCAAAAGACAGGGGGCACAGATACGCAGTATTTT. The encoded protein is CAIQKTGGTDTQYF.

V is TRBV5-1 and J is TRBJ2-3; TRBD1 matches 7 bases. CDR1 is SGHRS, CDR2 YFSETQ, per germline. Losses at the gene ends were 0 bases for V and 5 bases for J; bases not matched to a gene: 9. This CDR3 comprises 16 residues. The CDR3 DNA sequence: TGCGCCAGCAGCTTGGGAGGGGGCGCAGGGGGAGATACGCAGTATTTT. This codes for CASSLGGGAGGDTQYF.

The rearrangement joins TRBV7-2 to TRBJ1-2; D may be TRBD1 (6 bases). Trimming removed 7 bases from V and 5 bases from J, with 14 bases in between. The CDR3 sequence is 13 residues long. Germline CDR1 SGHTA, CDR2 FQGNSA. The CDR3 sequence: CASTPQGYYGYTF. The CDR3 nucleotides are TGTGCCAGCACCCCACAGGGTTATTATGGCTACACCTTC.

The CDR3 DNA reads TGTGCCAGTAGTACCGGGTCAGGGCTCCCCTACGAGCAGTACTTC. Protein sequence: CASSTGSGLPYEQYF. The genes are TRBV19 and TRBJ2-7; possible D gene TRBD1, 5 bases. Trimming took off 4 bases at V and 2 bases at J, with 15 bases between the two ends. CDR1 is LNHDA, CDR2 SQIVND, per germline (reference sequence). The length of the CDR3 is 15 residues.

The V and J genes are TRBV5-4 and TRBJ2-2, with D uncertain. V lost 4 bases to trimming and J lost 4 bases, with 5 bases between them. Germline V gives CDR1 SGHNT, CDR2 YYREEE (reference sequence). There are 12 residues in the CDR3. The CDR3 nucleotides are TGTGCCAGCAGCCATAGCACCGGGGAGCTGTTTTTT. This gives the protein CASSHSTGELFF.

The chain is built from TRBV7-9 and TRBJ1-1; 12 positions agree with TRBD1. J was trimmed by 5 bases and V by 8 bases; bases with no gene match: 9. Germline CDR1 SEHNR, CDR2 FQNEAQ (reference sequence). The CDR3 runs to 15 residues. CDR3 region: CASGDRGLVGTEAFF. As DNA, the CDR3 is TGTGCCAGCGGGGACAGGGGGCTAGTGGGGACTGAAGCTTTCTTT.

The chain joins TRBV5-1 to TRBJ2-3; TRBD2 is a possible D gene (5 bases). Germline CDR1 reads SGHRS; CDR2 reads YFSETQ. With 0 bases removed from V and 6 bases from J, the gap between germline ends came to 8 bases. The CDR3 runs to 13 residues. DNA of the CDR3: TGCGCCAGCAGCTTGGAAACTAGGGATACGCAGTATTTT. This gives the protein CASSLETRDTQYF.

The chain employs TRBV7-2 and TRBJ2-2; D is ambiguous. The CDR3 spans 19 residues. CDR1 and CDR2 (germline): SGHTA, FQGNSA. With 4 bases removed from V and 0 bases from J, the gap between germline ends came to 21 bases. The CDR3 sequence is CASSSRRSGANSNTGELFF. The CDR3 nucleotides are TGTGCCAGCAGCTCCCGAAGAAGTGGAGCGAACTCGAACACCGGGGAGCTGTTTTTT.

The V gene is TRBV18, the J gene TRBJ2-7; perhaps TRBD2 as D (7 bases). This CDR3 is built from 13 residues. The germline V and J ends were trimmed by 2 bases and 6 bases, with 11 bases remaining between them. From germline, CDR1 is KGHSH and CDR2 LQKENI. For the CDR3, the DNA is TGTGCCAGCTCACCATTGGGGGGGCCCGAGCAGTACTTC. The encoded protein is CASSPLGGPEQYF. Combining the CDR3 with reference TRBV18 and TRBJ2-7 gives the whole variable domain NAGVMQNPRHLVRRRGQEARLRCSPMKGHSHVYWYRQLPEEGLKFMVYLQKENIIDESGMPKERFSAEFPKEGPSILRIQQVVRGDSAAYFCASSPLGGPEQYFGPGTRLTVT.

The V and J genes are TRBV10-3 and TRBJ2-7, with 13 positions matching TRBD2. CDR1 is ENHRY, CDR2 SYGVKD, per germline. This CDR3 region has 15 residues. The junction had 0 bases not matched to a gene; V was cut back by 4 bases and J by 0 bases. In DNA, the CDR3 is TGTGCCATCAGTGGACTAGCGGGGGGCTCCTACGAGCAGTACTTC. Its protein is CAISGLAGGSYEQYF.

The CDR3 spells CASSLDPVSTGEQFF. DNA for the CDR3: TGTGCCAGCAGCTTGGATCCTGTATCAACGGGTGAGCAGTTCTTC. This sequence joins TRBV5-4 and TRBJ2-1; D unresolved. CDR1 is SGHNT and CDR2 is YYREEE in the germline V gene (reference sequence). This CDR3 has 15 amino acids. The V and J ends lost 0 bases and 9 bases respectively, with 16 bases between them.

V usage is TRBV5-4 and J usage is TRBJ2-3; TRBD1 matches at 7 bases. The CDR3 sequence is 15 residues long. The V and J ends lost 1 base and 8 bases, in that order; junction bases with no gene match: 10. Per the germline V gene, CDR1 is SGHNT and CDR2 is YYREEE (reference sequence). The CDR3 loop reads CASSLPQGQQGTQYF. CDR3 in DNA: TGTGCCAGCAGCTTGCCACAGGGACAGCAGGGTACGCAGTATTTT.

The genes are TRBV27 and TRBJ1-1, with D possibly being TRBD1 (5 bases). The V gene lost 3 bases and the J gene lost 3 bases, with 11 bases spanning the gap. CDR1 and CDR2 from the germline V gene are MNHEY and SMNVEV (reference sequence). The CDR3 has 14 residues. Written as DNA, the CDR3 is TGTGCCAGCAGTTTCGGGGGAGAGGACACTGAAGCTTTCTTT. Amino acid sequence: CASSFGGEDTEAFF.